This T cell receptor beta chain was profiled in a study of blood T cell repertoires in COVID-19. On the study more broadly: Material from acute and convalescent COVID-19 was sourced from the United States, Italy and Spain. Sources were T cells, B-cell-depleted T cells, or PBMCs; the material itself was cDNA or gDNA.

This CDR3 spans 14 amino acids. Per germline, CDR1 GTSNPN and CDR2 SVGIG (reference sequence). V trimming: 3 bases; J trimming: 4 bases; junction bases outside the gene matches: 5. Authors' analysis steps: Nucleated cell counts were estimated from reference gene primer amplification. The table came from immunoSEQ multiplex PCR; TCRdb's copy has only in-frame clones and leaves some out. V, J and clone size derive from that table, while D and trimming were established from the DNA sequence. The sample has about 82,000 clones; about 86% are singletons. The genes are TRBV30 and TRBJ1-5, with 8 bases that match TRBD1. The sequencing sample was made of peripheral blood. The clonotype originates from a woman aged 55-69 years with acute or convalescent COVID-19. The CDR3 reads CAWRADRANQPQHF. The CDR3 DNA reads as TGTGCCTGGAGGGCGGACAGGGCAAATCAGCCCCAGCATTTT.